The following is a TCR beta chain sequence with its context. The antigen is unknown. This record belongs to a study of shared clonotypes between healthy human individuals. Overall study findings and caveats: A handful of donors had around 5.2% of their naive CD4 clonotypes in common. Lower generation probabilities were found for non-shared clonotypes than for those shared by all four donors.

The germline V gene has CDR1 MNHNS and CDR2 SASEGT. CDR3 length: 13 residues. V lost 2 bases, J lost 14 bases, and 16 bases lay in between. Profiled with immunoSEQ multiplex PCR; TCRdb holds only in-frame clones, not every one. The sample has about 2 million clones, about 95% seen once; the top ten hold 0.13%. J is TRBJ2-4 and V is TRBV6-1; no firm D call. Sequenced input: naive CD4+ T cells sorted from blood. The subset here: CD45RA+ positively selected. The receptor was derived from a man between 18 and 29 years old in good health. CDR3: CASSETDTNIKYF. The CDR3 region has the DNA TGTGCCAGCAGTGAAACCGACACTAACATAAAGTACTTC.